The 11 T cell receptor beta chains given below trace back to one sample, sequenced in a study of blood T cell repertoires in COVID-19. Here immunoSEQ multiplex PCR was the method, and the copy in TCRdb shows in-frame clones only, minus some. Of fewer than 450,000 clones in the sample, around 90% were seen once. The sample taken for sequencing was PBMCs or T cells enriched from blood (not recorded which). These TCRs come from a young woman who had recovered from COVID-19.

The gene calls are TRBV28 and TRBJ2-3, with 9 bases aligning to TRBD2. The junction had 10 bases not matched to a gene; V was cut back by 6 bases and J by 3 bases. CDR1 is MDHEN and CDR2 is SYDVKM in the germline V gene. The CDR3 spans 16 residues. The CDR3 nucleotides read TGTGCCAGCAGAGTTGGAAGCGGGGGGCTAACAGATACGCAGTATTTT. This codes for CASRVGSGGLTDTQYF. The full variable domain, with the rest looked up from reference TRBV28 and TRBJ2-3, is DVKVTQSSRYLVKRTGEKVFLECVQDMDHENMFWYRQDPGLGLRLIYFSYDVKMKEKGDIPEGYSVSREKKERFSLILESASTNQTSMYLCASRVGSGGLTDTQYFGPGTRLTVL.

This chain links TRBV9 with TRBJ1-2, with D possibly TRBD1 on 6 matching bases. The CDR3 runs to 15 residues. V was cut by 0 bases and J by 3 bases, with 12 bases left in between. Germline values: CDR1 SGDLS, CDR2 YYNGEE. The CDR3 sequence is CASSVVAGADYGYTF. DNA of the CDR3: TGTGCCAGCAGCGTAGTAGCAGGGGCCGACTATGGCTACACCTTC.

This rearrangement joins TRBV19 to TRBJ1-3; no firm D call. CDR1 LNHDA and CDR2 SQIVND come from the germline V gene (reference sequence). The CDR3 is 13 amino acids. Trimming stripped 2 bases from V and 4 bases from J, with 6 bases between. Written as DNA, the CDR3 is TGTGCCAGTAGTATAATTCCGGGAAACACCATATATTTT. Its protein is CASSIIPGNTIYF.

The chain couples TRBV3-1 (or the pseudogene TRBV3-2) to TRBJ2-5; 8 positions agree with TRBD2. This CDR3 is built from 14 residues. V was pared by 2 bases and J by 6 bases, with 5 bases of the junction left unmatched. CDR1 and CDR2 (germline): LGHDT, YNNKEL (reference sequence). The CDR3 sequence: CASSQRGGGKTQYF. The CDR3 nucleotides are TGTGCCAGCAGCCAACGGGGGGGCGGAAAGACCCAGTACTTC.

This rearrangement joins TRBV10-3 to TRBJ2-3; 8 nucleotides match TRBD1. Germline assignment: CDR1 ENHRY and CDR2 SYGVKD. This CDR3 is built from 18 residues. Germline trimming cut 0 bases from V and 1 base from J; bases unmatched to any gene: 9. In DNA, the CDR3 is TGTGCCATCAGTGAGTCGGTGACAGGGGAATTTGGCACAGATACGCAGTATTTT. It specifies CAISESVTGEFGTDTQYF.

V gene TRBV28 combines with J gene TRBJ1-2, with D possibly being TRBD1 (5 bases). The CDR3 extends over 13 amino acids. Germline CDR1 reads MDHEN; CDR2 reads SYDVKM. Trimming stripped 6 bases from V and 7 bases from J, with 15 bases between. CDR3 protein: CASSPLRGGGYTF. CDR3 in DNA: TGTGCCAGCAGCCCTCTAAGGGGCGGTGGCTACACCTTC.

The chain employs TRBV10-2 and TRBJ1-4, with D maybe TRBD1 (5 bases). The CDR3 runs 13 residues. Germline CDR1 is WSHSY and CDR2 is SAAADI. V was clipped by 5 bases and J by 8 bases, with 12 bases between them. CDR3 protein: CASSLDTEEKLFF. For the CDR3, the DNA is TGCGCCAGCAGTCTGGACACAGAAGAAAAACTGTTTTTT.

The genes are TRBV6-5 and TRBJ1-6; no definite D call. The CDR3 covers 16 residues. Germline lookup yields CDR1 MNHEY and CDR2 SVGAGI. Trimming removed 4 bases from V and 0 bases from J, with 10 bases in between. The CDR3 loop is CASSSGGSSYNSPLHF. The CDR3 region has the DNA TGTGCCAGCAGTTCTGGAGGTAGCTCCTATAATTCACCCCTCCACTTT.

The V call is TRBV4-1, the J call TRBJ2-6; a weak D match, TRBD2 (6 bases). V was trimmed by 6 bases and J by 2 bases, leaving 11 bases between them. Germline assignment: CDR1 MGHRA and CDR2 YSYEKL. The CDR3 is made up of 15 amino acids. The chain's CDR3 is CASRQPGAGANVLTF. DNA of the CDR3: TGCGCCAGCAGACAACCGGGGGCTGGGGCCAACGTCCTGACTTTC.

The rearrangement uses TRBV19 and TRBJ2-1; TRBD1 might be the D (5 bases). The CDR3 is made up of 12 amino acids. Trimming shortened V by 5 bases and J by 9 bases, and 11 bases separated the two germline ends. CDR1 is LNHDA and CDR2 is SQIVND in the germline V gene (reference sequence). In DNA form, the CDR3 reads TGTGCCAGTAGTTACCAGGGAATTGAGCAGTTCTTC. Its protein is CASSYQGIEQFF.

This chain uses TRBV27 with TRBJ1-5, with TRBD1 matching 12 bases. This CDR3 has 16 amino acids. Germline-derived CDR1 and CDR2 are MNHEY and SMNVEV (reference sequence). After removal of 0 bases from V and 6 bases from J, the junction contained 3 bases not matched to a gene. CDR3 DNA sequence: TGTGCCAGCAGTTTATCCGGGACAGGGGGCCTTCAGCCCCAGCATTTT. Its protein is CASSLSGTGGLQPQHF.